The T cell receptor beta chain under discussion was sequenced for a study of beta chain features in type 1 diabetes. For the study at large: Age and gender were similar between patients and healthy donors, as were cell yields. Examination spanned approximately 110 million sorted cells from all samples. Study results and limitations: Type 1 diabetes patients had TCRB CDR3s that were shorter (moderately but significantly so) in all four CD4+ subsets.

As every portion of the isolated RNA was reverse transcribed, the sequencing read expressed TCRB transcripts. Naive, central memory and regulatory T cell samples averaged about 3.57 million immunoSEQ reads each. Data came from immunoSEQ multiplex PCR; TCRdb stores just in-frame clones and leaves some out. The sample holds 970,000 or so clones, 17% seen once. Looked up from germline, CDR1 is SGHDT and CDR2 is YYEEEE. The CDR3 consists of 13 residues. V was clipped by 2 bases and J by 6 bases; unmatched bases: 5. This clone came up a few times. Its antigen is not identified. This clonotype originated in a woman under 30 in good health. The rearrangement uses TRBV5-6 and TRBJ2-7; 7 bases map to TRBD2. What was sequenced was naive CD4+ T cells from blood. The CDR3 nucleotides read TGTGCCAGCAGCTTCGCGGGAGAGCGCGAGCAGTACTTC. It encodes CASSFAGEREQYF.